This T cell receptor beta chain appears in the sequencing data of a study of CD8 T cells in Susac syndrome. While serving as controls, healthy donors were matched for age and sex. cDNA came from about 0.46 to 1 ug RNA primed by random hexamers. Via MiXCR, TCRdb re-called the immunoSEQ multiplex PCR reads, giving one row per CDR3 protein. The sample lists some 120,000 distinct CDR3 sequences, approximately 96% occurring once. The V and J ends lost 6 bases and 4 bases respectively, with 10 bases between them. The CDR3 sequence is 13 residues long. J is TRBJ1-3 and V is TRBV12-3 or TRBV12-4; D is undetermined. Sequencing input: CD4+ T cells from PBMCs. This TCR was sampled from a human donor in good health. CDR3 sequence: CASSSLRGNTIYF. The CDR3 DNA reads TGTGCCAGCAGCTCGCTCAGAGGAAACACCATATATTTT.